The 5 T cell receptor beta chains below were found in one sample sequenced in a study of blood T cells in healthy people across ages. Through a sample-barcoded 5' primer and a J-beta primer mix, a second PCR was run for roughly 7 to 11 cycles. TCRdb processed the 5' RACE reads anew with MiXCR; each CDR3 protein has one entry. Here the sample spans about 830,000 distinct CDR3 sequences, 60% to 80% being singletons. Source material: blood. These TCRs come from a man aged 30 to 39 in good health.

The J gene is TRBJ2-7, the V gene TRBV6-5, with a tentative D call TRBD1 (6 bases). The CDR3 loop spans 15 amino acids. In germline, CDR1 is MNHEY, CDR2 SVGAGI. V lost 5 bases and J lost 3, with 17 bases in between. DNA of the CDR3: TGTGCCAGCAGTGGAACGGGACACCCTGACTACGAGCAGTACTTC. Translated, it gives CASSGTGHPDYEQYF.

This clonotype was recorded many times. The rearrangement links TRBV5-1 to TRBJ2-5, with 10 bases lining up with TRBD2. Germline V CDR1 and CDR2: SGHRS, YFSETQ. The CDR3 is 21 amino acids. The V gene end was trimmed by 1 base and the J gene end by 0 bases; junction bases not matched to a gene: 18. The CDR3 sequence is CASSLRGAGTPTSGYQETQYF. The CDR3 DNA reads TGCGCCAGCAGCTTGAGAGGTGCTGGGACACCGACTAGCGGGTACCAAGAGACCCAGTACTTC.

The genes are TRBV12-3 or TRBV12-4 and TRBJ2-3, with TRBD1 matching over 8 bases. This CDR3 has 17 residues. After removal of 6 bases from V and 4 bases from J, the junction contained 15 bases not matched to a gene. The CDR3 DNA reads TGTGCCAGCAGCCTGTGGCTCGGCAGGGGGCGACCAGATACGCAGTATTTT. Amino acids: CASSLWLGRGRPDTQYF.

This clonotype was observed a handful of times. The rearrangement links TRBV12-3 or TRBV12-4 to TRBJ2-7; 11 positions match TRBD2. J gave up 10 bases and V 4 bases, and 6 bases lay outside the gene matches. The CDR3 sequence is 13 residues long. The CDR3 loop reads CASSSRSGGAQYF. In DNA, the CDR3 is TGTGCCAGCAGTTCCCGTAGCGGGGGGGCTCAGTACTTC.

The chain has TRBV20-1 and TRBJ2-7; no reliable D call. The germline V and J ends were trimmed by 3 bases and 2 bases, with 5 bases remaining between them. This CDR3 region has 11 residues. Germline V lookup: CDR1 DFQATT, CDR2 SNEGSKA (reference sequence). CDR3 sequence reads: CSASLAYEQYF. The CDR3 DNA is TGCAGTGCTAGCCTAGCCTACGAGCAGTACTTC.